This entry lists 23 T cell receptor beta chains sequenced from one sample in a study of beta chain features in type 1 diabetes. Investigators reverse transcribed all isolated RNA, so they sequenced expressed TCRB transcripts. Produced via immunoSEQ multiplex PCR; TCRdb's table is partial and in-frame only. There are under 400,000 clones in the sample; 10% to 15% occur only once, and about 0.018% lies in the top ten. The sample consisted of naive CD4+ T cells from blood. These receptors were collected from a man between 18 and 35 years old in good health.

There are a few counts of this clone. This chain uses TRBV29-1 with TRBJ2-7; 14 bases are shared with TRBD2. Germline CDR1 SQVTM, CDR2 ANQGSEA. The CDR3 contains 15 residues. V dropped 7 bases and J dropped 4; count of bases not matched to a gene: 9. The CDR3 here is CSARGGTSGSYEQYF. The CDR3 coding sequence is TGCAGCGCGCGGGGGGGGACTAGCGGGAGTTACGAGCAGTACTTC.

This clone has more than one count but fewer than ten. V usage is TRBV6-5 and J usage is TRBJ2-6, with D maybe TRBD2 (5 bases). CDR1 is MNHEY and CDR2 is SVGAGI in the germline V gene. Between the trimmed V and J ends, which lost 8 bases and 2 bases, there was a span of 13 bases. The CDR3 length is 15 residues. The CDR3: CASSELGAGANVLTF. In nucleotides, the CDR3 is TGTGCCAGCTCGGAACTCGGGGCTGGGGCCAACGTCCTGACTTTC.

This clone was detected a few times. The chain has TRBV2 and TRBJ1-1; 8 positions agree with TRBD1. CDR3 length: 14 amino acids. Per germline, CDR1 SNHLY and CDR2 FYNNEI. J was trimmed by 3 bases and V by 3 bases; bases with no gene match: 3. In nucleotides, the CDR3 is TGTGCCAGCAGTGACCAGGGGGCAGACACTGAAGCTTTCTTT. Translation: CASSDQGADTEAFF.

The chain carries TRBV2 and TRBJ1-2; D is uncertain. The germline V and J ends were trimmed by 6 bases and 4 bases, with 15 bases remaining between them. The CDR3 has 14 residues. Germline CDR1 and CDR2: SNHLY and FYNNEI. For the CDR3, the DNA is TGTGCCAGCAGCTGGGAGACCGCCAGCTATGGCTACACCTTC. This gives the protein CASSWETASYGYTF.

This clone was counted only a few times. The gene calls are TRBV4-2 and TRBJ2-1; D might be TRBD2 (7 bases). This CDR3 spans 15 amino acids. Deletions cut 7 bases from V and 5 bases from J, with 18 bases between. From germline, CDR1 is LGHNA and CDR2 YNFKEQ. CDR3 in DNA: TGTGCCAGCACCTCAACCGCGGGGGCAAACAATGAGCAGTTCTTC. It yields the protein CASTSTAGANNEQFF.

The gene calls are TRBV7-2 and TRBJ2-7, with 9 bases identical to TRBD1. CDR3 size: 15 residues. Losses at the gene ends were 5 bases for V and 3 bases for J; bases not matched to a gene: 8. Per the germline V gene, CDR1 is SGHTA and CDR2 is FQGNSA. The CDR3 DNA sequence: TGTGCCAGCAGCCCCGGTAGACAGGGGGGCTACGAGCAGTACTTC. Translation: CASSPGRQGGYEQYF. Looking up the rest from reference TRBV7-2 and TRBJ2-7 gives the full variable domain: GAGVSQSPSNKVTEKGKDVELRCDPISGHTALYWYRQSLGQGLEFLIYFQGNSAPDKSGLPSDRFSAERTGGSVSTLTIQRTQQEDSAVYLCASSPGRQGGYEQYFGPGTRLTVT.

The chain recombines TRBV9 with TRBJ2-5; 8 nucleotides agree with TRBD1. The CDR3 totals 16 residues. V lost 4 bases, J lost 2 bases, and 10 bases stayed unmatched. The germline V gene encodes CDR1 SGDLS and CDR2 YYNGEE. The CDR3 protein is CASSFSTGTGQETQYF. For the CDR3, the DNA is TGTGCCAGCAGCTTCTCTACCGGGACAGGACAAGAGACCCAGTACTTC.

This clone was found a few times. The chain employs TRBV7-2 and TRBJ1-2; 8 bases agree with TRBD1. The length of the CDR3 is 14 residues. The V and J ends lost 0 bases and 7 bases, in that order; junction bases with no gene match: 4. Germline-derived CDR1 and CDR2 are SGHTA and FQGNSA. The chain's CDR3 is CASSLAGTGSGYTF. CDR3 bases: TGTGCCAGCAGCTTAGCCGGGACAGGCTCTGGCTACACCTTC.

The chain carries TRBV19 and TRBJ1-1; 7 bases line up with TRBD1. The CDR3 sequence is 15 residues long. Germline CDR1 reads LNHDA; CDR2 reads SQIVND (reference sequence). Trimming took 3 bases from V and 0 from J; bases not matched to a gene: 4. CDR3 bases: TGTGCCAGTAGTATCCAGGGACAGCTGAACACTGAAGCTTTCTTT. Translating it yields CASSIQGQLNTEAFF.

This clone was recorded a few times. The chain recombines TRBV2 with TRBJ2-3, with D perhaps matching TRBD2 (6 bases). V was clipped by 1 base and J by 2 bases, with 13 bases between them. Germline V CDR1 and CDR2: SNHLY, FYNNEI. The CDR3 consists of 16 residues. The CDR3 reads CASSEGWGLPTDTQYF. CDR3 DNA sequence: TGTGCCAGCAGTGAAGGGTGGGGACTTCCCACAGATACGCAGTATTTT.

This clone was recorded a few times. The rearrangement links TRBV28 to TRBJ1-1; TRBD1 matches at 7 bases. This CDR3 has 16 amino acids. The V gene's germline CDR1 is MDHEN and CDR2 SYDVKM. V shed 6 bases, J shed 5 bases, and the junction held 15 bases outside the gene matches. The CDR3 spells CASRVPETGRLTEAFF. The CDR3 DNA reads TGTGCCAGCAGGGTCCCCGAGACAGGGCGGTTAACTGAAGCTTTCTTT.

A few counts support this clone. This chain joins TRBV6-6 and TRBJ2-7; perhaps TRBD1 as D (5 bases). Trimming removed 6 bases at V and 1 base at J, with 7 bases between. The germline gives CDR1 MNHNY, CDR2 SVGAGI (reference sequence). CDR3 size: 12 residues. CDR3 amino acids: CASSDRSYEQYF. The CDR3 DNA reads as TGTGCCAGCAGCGACAGATCCTACGAGCAGTACTTC.

This clone was detected a few times. The chain employs TRBV19 and TRBJ2-1, with D perhaps TRBD2 (7 bases). CDR1 and CDR2 (germline): LNHDA, SQIVND (reference sequence). Trimming pared 5 bases from V and 9 bases from J, leaving 17 bases between. CDR3 length: 14 amino acids. The DNA of the CDR3 is TGTGCCAGTAGTGGGGGGGCACATGCTGGTGAGCAGTTCTTC. Translated, it gives CASSGGAHAGEQFF.

The V gene is TRBV9, the J gene TRBJ2-3, with unresolved D. The germline CDR1 and CDR2 sequences are SGDLS and YYNGEE. The germline V and J ends were trimmed by 2 bases and 2 bases, with 9 bases remaining between them. There are 14 residues in the CDR3. CDR3 DNA sequence: TGTGCCAGCAGCGTCGGTACTTTCACAGATACGCAGTATTTT. The encoded protein is CASSVGTFTDTQYF.

The chain is built from TRBV11-2 and TRBJ2-7, with D maybe TRBD1 (6 bases). There are 16 residues in the CDR3. V lost 1 base and J 2 bases, leaving 15 bases between the germline ends. The V gene's germline CDR1 is SGHAT and CDR2 FQNNGV. This CDR3 reads CASSLVPGASTYEQYF. DNA for the CDR3: TGTGCCAGCAGCTTAGTCCCAGGGGCTTCCACCTACGAGCAGTACTTC.

The rearrangement uses TRBV6-5 and TRBJ2-6, with D uncertain. CDR3 length: 16 amino acids. V shed 2 bases and J shed 1 base, with 9 bases lying between them. Looked up from germline, CDR1 is MNHEY and CDR2 is SVGAGI. The CDR3, as DNA: TGTGCCAGCAGTTACCAGGCCTCATCTGGGGCCAACGTCCTGACTTTC. It yields the protein CASSYQASSGANVLTF.

This sequence joins TRBV5-1 and TRBJ1-5; 8 bases align to TRBD1. In germline, CDR1 is SGHRS, CDR2 YFSETQ. Trimming removed 0 bases from V and 5 bases from J; junction bases left unmatched: 4. The CDR3 has 15 amino acids. The CDR3 loop reads CASSLAGQEHQPQHF. Written as DNA, the CDR3 is TGCGCCAGCAGCTTGGCGGGACAGGAACATCAGCCCCAGCATTTT.

The V call is TRBV7-3, the J call TRBJ2-2; D is possibly TRBD1 (6 bases). Trimming stripped 3 bases from V and 4 bases from J, with 15 bases between. The CDR3 loop spans 16 amino acids. Germline V CDR1 and CDR2: SGHTA, FQGTGA. In nucleotides, the CDR3 is TGTGCCAGCAGCTTCAGGGGAACAGCTTCCACCGGGGAGCTGTTTTTT. Protein: CASSFRGTASTGELFF.

The genes are TRBV19 and TRBJ1-1, with TRBD1 matching 8 bases. This CDR3 is built from 14 residues. Unmatched junction bases numbered 8, after V lost 6 bases and J lost 5 bases. Germline values: CDR1 LNHDA, CDR2 SQIVND (reference sequence). The CDR3 sequence is CASRFGQGRTEAFF. The CDR3 DNA reads as TGTGCCAGTAGATTCGGACAGGGTCGAACTGAAGCTTTCTTT.

Only a few counts were recorded for this clone. The chain has TRBV4-2 and TRBJ1-4; D gene ambiguous. V was trimmed by 1 base and J by 2 bases, leaving 8 bases between them. The length of the CDR3 is 15 residues. The V gene's germline CDR1 is LGHNA and CDR2 YNFKEQ. CDR3 sequence: CASSQGAGTNEKLFF. In DNA form, the CDR3 reads TGTGCCAGCAGCCAAGGGGCTGGGACTAATGAAAAACTGTTTTTT.

This clone was found a few times. The chain carries TRBV5-4 and TRBJ2-5; the match to TRBD2 covers 10 bases. The CDR3 extends over 14 amino acids. With 4 bases clipped from V and 3 bases from J, the junction kept 3 bases outside the gene matches. Germline values: CDR1 SGHNT, CDR2 YYREEE (reference sequence). CDR3 loop: CASSIGLAEETQYF. In nucleotides, the CDR3 is TGTGCCAGCAGCATCGGACTAGCGGAAGAGACCCAGTACTTC.

This clone has only a few counts. V is TRBV28 and J is TRBJ1-4, with a weak D call TRBD1 (6 bases). The CDR3 totals 18 residues. Deletions cut 6 bases from V and 0 bases from J, with 20 bases between. Germline lookup yields CDR1 MDHEN and CDR2 SYDVKM. CDR3 amino acids: CASSPYGGHSSTNEKLFF. CDR3 DNA: TGTGCCAGCAGCCCTTATGGGGGACACTCATCAACTAATGAAAAACTGTTTTTT.

This clone was observed a handful of times. The chain has TRBV6-5 and TRBJ2-5; 14 bases map to TRBD2. CDR3 length: 15 amino acids. In germline, CDR1 is MNHEY, CDR2 SVGAGI. V lost 4 bases and J lost 5; bases outside the gene matches: 3. The CDR3 nucleotides are TGTGCCAGCAGTTTGGGACTAGCGGGAGTTGAGACCCAGTACTTC. It is translated as CASSLGLAGVETQYF.